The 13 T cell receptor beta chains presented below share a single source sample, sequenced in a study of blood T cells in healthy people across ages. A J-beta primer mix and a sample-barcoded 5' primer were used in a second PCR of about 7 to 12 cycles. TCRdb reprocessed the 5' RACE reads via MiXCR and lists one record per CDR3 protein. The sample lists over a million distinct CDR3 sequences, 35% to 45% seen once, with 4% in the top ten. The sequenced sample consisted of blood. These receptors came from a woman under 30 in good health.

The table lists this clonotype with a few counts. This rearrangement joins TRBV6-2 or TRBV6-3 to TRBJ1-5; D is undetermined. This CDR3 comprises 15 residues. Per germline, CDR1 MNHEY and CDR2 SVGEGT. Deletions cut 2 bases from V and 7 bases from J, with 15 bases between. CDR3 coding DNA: TGTGCCAGCAGTTACGGGGTTGGGGTACCGCAGCCCCAGCATTTT. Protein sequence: CASSYGVGVPQPQHF.

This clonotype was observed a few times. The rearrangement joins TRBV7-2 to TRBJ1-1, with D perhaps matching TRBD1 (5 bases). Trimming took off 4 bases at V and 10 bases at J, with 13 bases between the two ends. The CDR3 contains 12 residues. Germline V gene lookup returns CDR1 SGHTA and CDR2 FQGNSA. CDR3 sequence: CASSSSGGTAFF. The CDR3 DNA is TGTGCCAGCAGCTCCAGTGGAGGGACAGCTTTCTTT.

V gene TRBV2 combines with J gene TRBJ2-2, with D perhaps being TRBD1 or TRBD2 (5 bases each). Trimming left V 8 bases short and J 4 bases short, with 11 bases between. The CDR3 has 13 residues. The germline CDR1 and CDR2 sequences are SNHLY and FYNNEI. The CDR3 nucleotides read TGTGCCAGCGAGGGTCAGGGCACCGGGGAGCTGTTTTTT. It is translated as CASEGQGTGELFF.

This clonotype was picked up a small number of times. CDR3: CASSLIGTGVGGYTF. The CDR3 DNA sequence: TGTGCCAGCAGCTTAATAGGGACAGGGGTTGGCGGCTACACCTTC. V usage is TRBV7-3 and J usage is TRBJ1-2; 10 bases are a match to TRBD1. Per the germline V gene, CDR1 is SGHTA and CDR2 is FQGTGA. This CDR3 spans 15 amino acids. J lost 8 bases, V lost 1 base, and 7 bases had no gene match.

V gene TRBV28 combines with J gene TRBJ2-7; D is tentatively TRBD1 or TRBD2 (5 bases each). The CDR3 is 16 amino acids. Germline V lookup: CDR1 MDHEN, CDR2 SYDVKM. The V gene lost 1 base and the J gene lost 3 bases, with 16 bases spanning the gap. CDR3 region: CASSLSKLGVNYEQYF. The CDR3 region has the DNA TGTGCCAGCAGTTTATCTAAACTGGGGGTCAACTACGAGCAGTACTTC.

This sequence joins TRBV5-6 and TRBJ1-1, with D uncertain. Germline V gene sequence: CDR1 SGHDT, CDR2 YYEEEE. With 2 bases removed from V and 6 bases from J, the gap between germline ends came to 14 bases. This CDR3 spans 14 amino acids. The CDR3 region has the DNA TGTGCCAGCAGCTTCACCCACCTAGGCGCTGAAGCTTTCTTT. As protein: CASSFTHLGAEAFF.

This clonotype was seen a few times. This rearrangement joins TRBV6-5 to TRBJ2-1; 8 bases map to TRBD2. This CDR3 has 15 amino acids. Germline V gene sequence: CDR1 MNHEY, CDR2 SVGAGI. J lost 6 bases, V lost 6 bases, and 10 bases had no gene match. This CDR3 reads CASRRRGGLSNEQFF. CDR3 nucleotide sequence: TGTGCCAGCAGACGACGGGGGGGCCTCAGCAATGAGCAGTTCTTC.

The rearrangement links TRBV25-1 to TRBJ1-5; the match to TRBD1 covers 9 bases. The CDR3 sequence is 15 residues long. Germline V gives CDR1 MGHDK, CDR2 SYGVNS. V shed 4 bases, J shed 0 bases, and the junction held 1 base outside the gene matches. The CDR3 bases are TGTGCCAGCAGTGTGGGACAGGGTAGCAATCAGCCCCAGCATTTT. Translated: CASSVGQGSNQPQHF.

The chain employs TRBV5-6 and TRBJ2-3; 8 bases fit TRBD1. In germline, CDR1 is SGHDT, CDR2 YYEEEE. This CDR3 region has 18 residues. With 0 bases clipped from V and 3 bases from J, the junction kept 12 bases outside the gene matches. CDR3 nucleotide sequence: TGTGCCAGCAGCTTGGCCCTTGAGAACAGGGGGAGAACAGATACGCAGTATTTT. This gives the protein CASSLALENRGRTDTQYF.

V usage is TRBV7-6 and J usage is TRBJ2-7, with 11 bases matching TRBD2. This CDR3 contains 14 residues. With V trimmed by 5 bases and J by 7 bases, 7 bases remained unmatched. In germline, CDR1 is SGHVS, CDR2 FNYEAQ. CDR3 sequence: CASSVSGGANEQYF. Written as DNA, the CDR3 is TGTGCCAGCAGCGTTAGCGGGGGGGCCAATGAGCAGTACTTC.

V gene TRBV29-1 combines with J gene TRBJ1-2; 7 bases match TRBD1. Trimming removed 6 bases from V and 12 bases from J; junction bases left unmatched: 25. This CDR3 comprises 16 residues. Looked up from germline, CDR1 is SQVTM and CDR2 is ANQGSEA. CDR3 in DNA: TGCAGCGTCAAAACCACGAGGGACAGCCGGACTAGCGGCAACACCTTC. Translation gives CSVKTTRDSRTSGNTF. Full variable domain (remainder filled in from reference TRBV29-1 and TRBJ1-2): SAVISQKPSRDICQRGTSLTIQCQVDSQVTMMFWYRQQPGQSLTLIATANQGSEATYESGFVIDKFPISRPNLTFSTLTVSNMSPEDSSIYLCSVKTTRDSRTSGNTFGSGTRLTVV.

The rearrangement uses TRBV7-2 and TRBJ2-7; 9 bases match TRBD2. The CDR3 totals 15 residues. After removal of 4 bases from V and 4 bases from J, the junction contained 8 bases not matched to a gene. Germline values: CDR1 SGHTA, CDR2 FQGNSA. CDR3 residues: CASSWGGRARYEQYF. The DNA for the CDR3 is TGTGCCAGCAGCTGGGGCGGGAGGGCCAGGTACGAGCAGTACTTC.

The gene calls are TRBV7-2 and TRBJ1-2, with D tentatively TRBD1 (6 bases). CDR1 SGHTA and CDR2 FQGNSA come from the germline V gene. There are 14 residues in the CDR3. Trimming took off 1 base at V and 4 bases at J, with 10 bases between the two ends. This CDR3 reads CASSLGGTTYGYTF. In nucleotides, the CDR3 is TGTGCCAGCAGCTTAGGAGGGACAACCTATGGCTACACCTTC.